This T cell receptor beta chain is from a study of blood T cell repertoires in COVID-19. Repertoires were generated with immunoSEQ multiplex PCR, while TCRdb's copy carries only in-frame clones and drops some. The data hold 120,000 to 150,000 clones, with approximately 90% observed a single time. Sequences were obtained from PBMCs or T cells enriched from blood (not recorded which). The sequence was collected from a woman in her thirties with acute COVID-19.

As DNA, the CDR3 is TGTGCCAGCAGTTTCCTTAATGAAAAACTGTTTTTT. Translating it yields CASSFLNEKLFF. This chain joins TRBV28 and TRBJ1-4; D is undetermined. The CDR3 length is 12 residues. V shed 3 bases and J shed 4 bases, with 3 bases lying between them. CDR1 and CDR2 (germline): MDHEN, SYDVKM. Filled out from reference TRBV28 and TRBJ1-4, the complete variable domain reads DVKVTQSSRYLVKRTGEKVFLECVQDMDHENMFWYRQDPGLGLRLIYFSYDVKMKEKGDIPEGYSVSREKKERFSLILESASTNQTSMYLCASSFLNEKLFFGSGTQLSVL.